The 26 T cell receptor beta chains presented below share a single source sample, sequenced in a study of shared clonotypes between healthy human individuals. Clones were sequenced by immunoSEQ multiplex PCR, and TCRdb holds only the in-frame ones, with some missing. The sample includes roughly 2.4 million clones, about 94% of them seen just once. Sequencing was done on a sample of naive CD4+ T cells sorted from blood. Subset defined: CD45RA+ positively selected. These receptors all come from a man aged 18 to 30 in good health.

The chain has TRBV7-2 and TRBJ2-7; 9 nucleotides agree with TRBD2. Germline trimming cut 5 bases from V and 1 base from J; bases unmatched to any gene: 6. The CDR3 consists of 15 residues. Germline CDR1 and CDR2: SGHTA and FQGNSA. The CDR3 DNA sequence: TGTGCCAGCAGCACCCGAGCGGGGGGATCCTACGAGCAGTACTTC. This encodes CASSTRAGGSYEQYF. The whole variable domain, filled in from reference TRBV7-2 and TRBJ2-7, reads GAGVSQSPSNKVTEKGKDVELRCDPISGHTALYWYRQSLGQGLEFLIYFQGNSAPDKSGLPSDRFSAERTGGSVSTLTIQRTQQEDSAVYLCASSTRAGGSYEQYFGPGTRLTVT.

The chain carries TRBV5-6 and TRBJ1-4, with a weak D call TRBD1 (5 bases). The CDR3 is 15 amino acids. The V end was cut by 2 bases, the J end by 7 bases, with 15 bases between. Germline V gene lookup returns CDR1 SGHDT and CDR2 YYEEEE. The CDR3 DNA sequence: TGTGCCAGCAGCTTCCGGGACCGACCTGGTGAAAAACTGTTTTTT. It encodes CASSFRDRPGEKLFF. Supplemented by reference TRBV5-6 and TRBJ1-4, the full variable domain reads DAGVTQSPTHLIKTRGQQVTLRCSPKSGHDTVSWYQQALGQGPQFIFQYYEEEERQRGNFPDRFSGHQFPNYSSELNVNALLLGDSALYLCASSFRDRPGEKLFFGSGTQLSVL.

The rearrangement uses TRBV2 and TRBJ2-2; no firm D call. Germline loops: CDR1 SNHLY, CDR2 FYNNEI. The V gene lost 5 bases and the J gene lost 0 bases, with 7 bases spanning the gap. This CDR3 region has 14 residues. The chain's CDR3 is CASSKETNTGELFF. The CDR3 DNA sequence: TGTGCCAGCAGTAAGGAAACGAACACCGGGGAGCTGTTTTTT.

The chain uses TRBV6-5 and TRBJ1-5; D is ambiguous. V lost 4 bases and J lost 1, with 8 bases in between. The CDR3 loop spans 14 amino acids. From germline, CDR1 is MNHEY and CDR2 SVGAGI. In DNA, the CDR3 is TGTGCCAGCAGTTCGTATCGGAGCAATCAGCCCCAGCATTTT. Residues: CASSSYRSNQPQHF.

The chain is built from TRBV7-3 and TRBJ2-7; D is tentatively TRBD1 or TRBD2 (6 bases each). The CDR3 sequence is 15 residues long. The V and J ends lost 0 bases and 1 base respectively, with 10 bases between them. The germline V gene has CDR1 SGHTA and CDR2 FQGTGA. The CDR3 DNA reads TGTGCCAGCAGCTTAACCGGGGGCCTGTCCTACGAGCAGTACTTC. Protein sequence: CASSLTGGLSYEQYF. The entire variable domain, with the rest obtained from reference TRBV7-3 and TRBJ2-7, is as follows: GAGVSQTPSNKVTEKGKYVELRCDPISGHTALYWYRQSLGQGPEFLIYFQGTGAADDSGLPNDRFFAVRPEGSVSTLKIQRTERGDSAVYLCASSLTGGLSYEQYFGPGTRLTVT.

CDR3 region: CASSLPDRGLLNYGYTF. In DNA, the CDR3 is TGTGCCAGCAGCTTGCCGGACAGGGGGCTTTTGAACTATGGCTACACCTTC. The chain joins TRBV5-5 to TRBJ1-2; 11 nucleotides align to TRBD1. The CDR3 is 17 residues long. V was clipped by 1 base and J by 2 bases; unmatched bases: 7. In germline, CDR1 is SGHKS, CDR2 YYEKEE (reference sequence).

The V and J genes are TRBV6-5 and TRBJ2-7; 9 bases map to TRBD1. V was clipped by 6 bases and J by 1 base; unmatched bases: 7. From germline, CDR1 is MNHEY and CDR2 SVGAGI. The CDR3 runs to 15 residues. The CDR3 coding sequence is TGTGCCAGCAGGGTCCTGGGGACAGGGTCCTACGAGCAGTACTTC. This gives the protein CASRVLGTGSYEQYF.

The V and J genes are TRBV7-8 and TRBJ2-3; 9 bases align to TRBD1. The CDR3 contains 16 residues. Germline V gene data show CDR1 as SGHVS and CDR2 as FQNEAQ. J lost 0 bases, V lost 4 bases, and 5 bases had no gene match. The CDR3 nucleotides are TGTGCCAGCAGCTCAAGGACAGGGGCCAGCACAGATACGCAGTATTTT. Its translation is CASSSRTGASTDTQYF.

This clone was counted a single time. The same CDR3 also results from other DNA sequences found in this sample. The chain is built from TRBV10-3 and TRBJ2-5; TRBD2 agrees at 8 bases. V dropped 8 bases and J dropped 4; count of bases not matched to a gene: 3. The CDR3 consists of 12 residues. Per germline, CDR1 ENHRY and CDR2 SYGVKD. The chain's CDR3 is CAISSGRETQYF. Written as DNA, the CDR3 is TGTGCCATCTCCAGCGGGAGAGAGACCCAGTACTTC.

V and J are TRBV27 and TRBJ2-1, with 13 nucleotides matching TRBD2. V shed 2 bases and J 0 bases; nucleotides not matched to a gene: 1. Germline V gene sequence: CDR1 MNHEY, CDR2 SMNVEV (reference sequence). The CDR3 totals 17 residues. This CDR3 is CASSLRTSGSSYNEQFF. CDR3 nucleotides: TGTGCCAGCAGTTTACGGACTAGCGGGAGCTCCTACAATGAGCAGTTCTTC.

The genes are TRBV6-1 and TRBJ1-4; 7 bases are shared with TRBD1. Germline V gene data show CDR1 as MNHNS and CDR2 as SASEGT. Trimming cost V 6 bases and J 5 bases; bases outside gene matches: 9. The CDR3 runs to 15 residues. The CDR3 reads CASSFLGQMNEKLFF. CDR3 bases: TGTGCCAGCAGCTTTCTGGGACAGATGAATGAAAAACTGTTTTTT.

V gene TRBV5-1 combines with J gene TRBJ2-7; TRBD1 matches 8 bases. Germline CDR1 is SGHRS and CDR2 is YFSETQ. This CDR3 contains 14 residues. Trimming cost V 4 bases and J 7 bases; bases outside gene matches: 10. The CDR3 region is CASSPGQEGLEQYF. The CDR3 nucleotides are TGCGCCAGCAGCCCGGGACAGGAAGGATTAGAGCAGTACTTC.

The rearrangement links TRBV5-1 to TRBJ2-5, with D possibly matching TRBD1 (6 bases). This CDR3 contains 15 residues. CDR1 and CDR2 from the germline V gene are SGHRS and YFSETQ. The V and J ends lost 4 bases and 5 bases respectively, with 18 bases between them. The CDR3 sequence is CASSADRPTGETQYF. Written as DNA, the CDR3 is TGCGCCAGCAGCGCGGACAGACCTACGGGGGAGACCCAGTACTTC.

The gene calls are TRBV2 and TRBJ2-5; 13 positions agree with TRBD2. CDR1 is SNHLY and CDR2 is FYNNEI in the germline V gene. V trimming: 4 bases; J trimming: 1 base; junction bases outside the gene matches: 3. CDR3 length equals 16 residues. The CDR3: CASSAGLAGPQETQYF. The CDR3 nucleotides read TGTGCCAGCAGTGCGGGACTAGCGGGGCCCCAAGAGACCCAGTACTTC.

The V call is TRBV5-1, the J call TRBJ2-7, with D possibly TRBD1 on 5 matching bases. The germline CDR1 and CDR2 sequences are SGHRS and YFSETQ. V was clipped by 4 bases and J by 4 bases, with 12 bases between them. This CDR3 is built from 13 residues. The CDR3 nucleotides read TGCGCCAGCAGCAGGCGGCAGGGTTACGAGCAGTACTTC. It specifies CASSRRQGYEQYF.

The chain has TRBV5-6 and TRBJ2-1; 9 nucleotides agree with TRBD2. The V segment lost 5 bases and the J segment 6 bases; nucleotides outside the gene matches: 3. CDR1 and CDR2 (germline): SGHDT, YYEEEE. This CDR3 region has 13 residues. This chain's CDR3 is CASSLAGVNEQFF. In nucleotides, the CDR3 is TGTGCCAGCAGTTTAGCGGGAGTCAATGAGCAGTTCTTC.

The chain joins TRBV30 to TRBJ1-6; 10 bases fit TRBD1. The CDR3 spans 17 residues. The junction had 13 bases not matched to a gene; V was cut back by 3 bases and J by 8 bases. CDR1 and CDR2 (germline): GTSNPN, SVGIG (reference sequence). The CDR3 here is CAWSPMRAGTGDSPLHF. Written as DNA, the CDR3 is TGTGCCTGGAGCCCGATGAGGGCCGGGACAGGGGATTCACCCCTCCACTTT.

J is TRBJ1-5 and V is TRBV5-6; D is uncertain. V shed 2 bases and J shed 2 bases, with 11 bases lying between them. CDR1 and CDR2 (germline): SGHDT, YYEEEE. This CDR3 has 15 amino acids. CDR3 DNA sequence: TGTGCCAGCAGCTTAGGAATGGAAGGCAATCAGCCCCAGCATTTT. Protein sequence: CASSLGMEGNQPQHF.

The V call is TRBV9, the J call TRBJ1-6; D perhaps matches TRBD1 (6 bases). CDR1 and CDR2 (germline): SGDLS, YYNGEE. Trimming pared 3 bases from V and 8 bases from J, leaving 18 bases between. CDR3 length equals 16 residues. This CDR3 reads CASSGSRGYEDSPLHF. The CDR3 bases are TGTGCCAGCAGCGGAAGCAGGGGATATGAGGATTCACCCCTCCACTTT.

The chain uses TRBV11-3 and TRBJ2-5, with D tentatively TRBD1 (6 bases). This CDR3 is 15 amino acids long. CDR1 is SGHNT, CDR2 YENEEA, per germline. Trimming pared 1 base from V and 3 bases from J, leaving 12 bases between. The CDR3 DNA is TGTGCCAGCAGCTTAGGAGGAGGACAGAAAGAGACCCAGTACTTC. This gives the protein CASSLGGGQKETQYF.

J is TRBJ2-5 and V is TRBV19; D is possibly TRBD1 (6 bases). V lost 7 bases and J 1 base, leaving 10 bases between the germline ends. CDR3 size: 13 residues. Per the germline V gene, CDR1 is LNHDA and CDR2 is SQIVND (reference sequence). The CDR3: CASTVTGQETQYF. CDR3 DNA sequence: TGTGCCAGTACCGTGACAGGCCAAGAGACCCAGTACTTC.

This rearrangement joins TRBV9 to TRBJ1-3, with a tentative D call TRBD1 (6 bases). In germline, CDR1 is SGDLS, CDR2 YYNGEE. The CDR3 has 15 residues. V shed 4 bases and J shed 1 base, with 12 bases lying between them. The CDR3 sequence is CASSLGQLSGNTIYF. CDR3 coding DNA: TGTGCCAGCAGCCTCGGACAGTTATCTGGAAACACCATATATTTT.

The DNA for the CDR3 is TGTGCCAGCAGCTACACTAGCGGGACTGGAGAGCAGTACTTC. Amino acid sequence: CASSYTSGTGEQYF. V usage is TRBV7-2 and J usage is TRBJ2-7; 10 bases match TRBD2. This CDR3 spans 14 amino acids. J was trimmed by 7 bases and V by 4 bases; bases with no gene match: 7. Germline-derived CDR1 and CDR2 are SGHTA and FQGNSA.

The rearrangement uses TRBV5-1 and TRBJ1-2; D is unresolved. The CDR3 length is 14 residues. V lost 0 bases and J lost 4, with 10 bases in between. The germline V gene has CDR1 SGHRS and CDR2 YFSETQ. The CDR3 loop is CASSLDGRSYGYTF. The CDR3 DNA reads TGCGCCAGCAGCTTGGATGGACGGAGCTATGGCTACACCTTC.

This clone was seen a single time. This specimen includes other DNA sequences encoding the same CDR3. This chain joins TRBV5-6 and TRBJ2-3; no clear D. There are 12 residues in the CDR3. CDR1 and CDR2 from the germline V gene are SGHDT and YYEEEE. The ends were cut back, 0 bases at V and 6 bases at J, with 5 bases in the middle. This chain's CDR3 is CASSLVTDTQYF. The CDR3 coding sequence is TGTGCCAGCAGCTTGGTGACGGATACGCAGTATTTT.

In its sample, this clone was seen once. The genes are TRBV4-3 and TRBJ2-7; 7 positions match TRBD2. V lost 5 bases, J lost 4 bases, and 8 bases stayed unmatched. Germline V gene lookup returns CDR1 LGHNA and CDR2 YSLEER. This CDR3 spans 14 amino acids. This CDR3 is CASSSVAGTYEQYF. CDR3 sequence (DNA): TGCGCCAGCAGCTCTGTAGCGGGTACTTACGAGCAGTACTTC.